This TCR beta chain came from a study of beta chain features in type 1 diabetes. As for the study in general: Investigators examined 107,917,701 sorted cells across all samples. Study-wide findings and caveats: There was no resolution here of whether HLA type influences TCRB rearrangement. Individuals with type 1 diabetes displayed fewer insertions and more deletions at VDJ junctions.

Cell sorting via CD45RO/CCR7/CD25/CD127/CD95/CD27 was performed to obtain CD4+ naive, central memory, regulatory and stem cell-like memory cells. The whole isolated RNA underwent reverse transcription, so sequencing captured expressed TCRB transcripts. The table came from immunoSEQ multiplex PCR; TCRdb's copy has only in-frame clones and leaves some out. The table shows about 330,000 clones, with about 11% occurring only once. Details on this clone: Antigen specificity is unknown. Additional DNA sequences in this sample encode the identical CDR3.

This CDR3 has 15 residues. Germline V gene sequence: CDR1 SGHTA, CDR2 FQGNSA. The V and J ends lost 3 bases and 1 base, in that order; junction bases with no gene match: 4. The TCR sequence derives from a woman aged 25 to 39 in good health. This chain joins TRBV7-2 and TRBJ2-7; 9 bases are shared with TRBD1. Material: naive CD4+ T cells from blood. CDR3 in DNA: TGTGCCAGCAGCTTGGCCGGGACAGGGTCCTACGAGCAGTACTTC. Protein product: CASSLAGTGSYEQYF.